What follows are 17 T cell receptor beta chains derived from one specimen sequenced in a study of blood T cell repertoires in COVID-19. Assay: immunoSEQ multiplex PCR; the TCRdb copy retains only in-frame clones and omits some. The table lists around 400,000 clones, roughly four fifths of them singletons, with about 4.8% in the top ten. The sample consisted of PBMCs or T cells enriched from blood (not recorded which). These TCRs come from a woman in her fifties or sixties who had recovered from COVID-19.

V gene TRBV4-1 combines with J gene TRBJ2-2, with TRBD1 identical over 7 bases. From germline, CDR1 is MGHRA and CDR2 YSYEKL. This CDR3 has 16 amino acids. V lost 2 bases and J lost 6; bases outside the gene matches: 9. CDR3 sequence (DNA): TGCGCCAGCAGCCAACCCGGGACAGAGACTTCCGGGGAGCTGTTTTTT. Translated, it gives CASSQPGTETSGELFF.

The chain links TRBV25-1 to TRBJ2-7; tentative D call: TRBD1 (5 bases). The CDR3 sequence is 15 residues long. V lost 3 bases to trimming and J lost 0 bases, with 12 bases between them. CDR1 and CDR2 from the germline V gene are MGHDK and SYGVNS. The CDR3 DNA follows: TGTGCCAGCAGTGATCCAGGGCCCAGCTCCTACGAGCAGTACTTC. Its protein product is CASSDPGPSSYEQYF.

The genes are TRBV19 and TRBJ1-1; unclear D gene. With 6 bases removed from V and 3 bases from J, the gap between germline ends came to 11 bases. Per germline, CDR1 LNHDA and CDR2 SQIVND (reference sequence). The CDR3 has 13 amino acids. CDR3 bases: TGTGCCAGTAGAATCACAGCGGACACTGAAGCTTTCTTT. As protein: CASRITADTEAFF.

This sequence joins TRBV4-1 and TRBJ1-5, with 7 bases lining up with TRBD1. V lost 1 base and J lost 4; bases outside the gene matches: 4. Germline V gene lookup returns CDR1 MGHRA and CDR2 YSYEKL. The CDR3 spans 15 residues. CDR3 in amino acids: CASSQAGTANQPQHF. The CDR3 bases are TGCGCCAGCAGCCAAGCGGGGACAGCTAATCAGCCCCAGCATTTT.

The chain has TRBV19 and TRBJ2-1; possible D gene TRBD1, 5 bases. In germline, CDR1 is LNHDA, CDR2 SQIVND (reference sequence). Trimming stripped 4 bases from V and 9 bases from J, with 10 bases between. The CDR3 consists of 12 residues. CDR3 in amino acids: CASSRGKSEQFF. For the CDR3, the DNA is TGTGCCAGTAGTAGGGGCAAAAGTGAGCAGTTCTTC.

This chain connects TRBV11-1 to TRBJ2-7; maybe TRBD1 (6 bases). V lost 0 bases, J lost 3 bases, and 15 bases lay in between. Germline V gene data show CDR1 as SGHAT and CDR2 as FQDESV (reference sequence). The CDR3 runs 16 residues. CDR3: CASSLALTGIDYEQYF. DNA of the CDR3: TGTGCCAGCAGCTTAGCGCTTACAGGGATCGACTACGAGCAGTACTTC.

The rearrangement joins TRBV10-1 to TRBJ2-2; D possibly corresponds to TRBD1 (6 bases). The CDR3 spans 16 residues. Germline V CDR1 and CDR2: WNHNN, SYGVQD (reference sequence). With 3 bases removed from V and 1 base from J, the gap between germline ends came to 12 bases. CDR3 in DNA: TGCGCCAGCAGTGACTCGGGACACCTGAACACCGGGGAGCTGTTTTTT. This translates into CASSDSGHLNTGELFF.

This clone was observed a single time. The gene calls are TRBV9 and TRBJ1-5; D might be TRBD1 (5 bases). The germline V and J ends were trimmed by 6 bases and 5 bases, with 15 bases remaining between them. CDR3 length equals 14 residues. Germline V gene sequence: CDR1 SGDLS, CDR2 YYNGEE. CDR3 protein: CASNRGEWDQPQHF. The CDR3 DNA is TGTGCCAGCAACCGGGGGGAGTGGGATCAGCCCCAGCATTTT.

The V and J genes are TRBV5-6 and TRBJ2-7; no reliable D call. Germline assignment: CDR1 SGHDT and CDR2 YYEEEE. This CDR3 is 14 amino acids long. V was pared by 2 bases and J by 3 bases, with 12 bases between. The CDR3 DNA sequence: TGTGCCAGCAGCTTCTATCGATTAAACTACGAGCAGTACTTC. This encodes CASSFYRLNYEQYF.

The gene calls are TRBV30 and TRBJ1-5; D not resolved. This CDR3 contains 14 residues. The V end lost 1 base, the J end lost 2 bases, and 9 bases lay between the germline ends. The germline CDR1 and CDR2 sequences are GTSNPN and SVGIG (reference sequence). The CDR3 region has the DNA TGTGCCTGGAGTGCCTCCGGGGGCAATCAGCCCCAGCATTTT. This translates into CAWSASGGNQPQHF.

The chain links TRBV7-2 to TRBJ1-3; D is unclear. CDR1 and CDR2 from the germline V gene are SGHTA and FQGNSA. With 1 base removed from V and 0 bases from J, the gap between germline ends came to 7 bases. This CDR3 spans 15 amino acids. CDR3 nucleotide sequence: TGTGCCAGCAGCTTAGTCAGACACTCTGGAAACACCATATATTTT. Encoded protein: CASSLVRHSGNTIYF.

CDR3 amino acids: CGGYLMNTEAFF. CDR3 nucleotide sequence: TGTGGGGGCTACCTCATGAACACTGAAGCTTTCTTT. V usage is TRBV6-4 and J usage is TRBJ1-1; D possibly corresponds to TRBD1 (5 bases). The germline CDR1 and CDR2 sequences are MRHNA and SNTAGT. CDR3 size: 12 residues.

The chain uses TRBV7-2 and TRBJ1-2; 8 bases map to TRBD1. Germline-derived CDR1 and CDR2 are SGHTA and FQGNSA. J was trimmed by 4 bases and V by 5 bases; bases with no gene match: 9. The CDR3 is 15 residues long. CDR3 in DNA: TGTGCCAGCAGCGCCAGACCTGGACAGGGCTATGGCTACACCTTC. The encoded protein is CASSARPGQGYGYTF.

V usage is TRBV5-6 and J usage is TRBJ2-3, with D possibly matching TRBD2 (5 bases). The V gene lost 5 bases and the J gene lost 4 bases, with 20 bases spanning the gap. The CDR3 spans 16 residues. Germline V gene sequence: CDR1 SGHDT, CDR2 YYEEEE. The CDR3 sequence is CASRSGGPPMADTQYF. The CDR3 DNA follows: TGTGCCAGCAGATCAGGAGGACCCCCCATGGCAGATACGCAGTATTTT.

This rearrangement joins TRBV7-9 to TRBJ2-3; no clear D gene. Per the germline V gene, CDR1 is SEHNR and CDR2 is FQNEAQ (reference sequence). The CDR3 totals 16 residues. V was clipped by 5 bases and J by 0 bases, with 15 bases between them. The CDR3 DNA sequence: TGTGCCAGCAGCCTACAGCCTGCCCTGAGCACAGATACGCAGTATTTT. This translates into CASSLQPALSTDTQYF.

The CDR3: CASSDAPAPTDTQYF. The DNA of the CDR3 is TGTGCCAGCAGTGATGCGCCAGCGCCCACAGATACGCAGTATTTT. The gene calls are TRBV6-4 and TRBJ2-3; no clear D. CDR3 length equals 15 residues. Looked up from germline, CDR1 is MRHNA and CDR2 is SNTAGT. V lost 3 bases and J 2 bases, leaving 12 bases between the germline ends.

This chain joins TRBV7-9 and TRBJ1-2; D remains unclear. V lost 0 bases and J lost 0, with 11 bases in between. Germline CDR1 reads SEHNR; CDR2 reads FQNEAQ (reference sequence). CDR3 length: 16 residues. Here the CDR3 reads CASSLAALLANYGYTF. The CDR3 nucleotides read TGTGCCAGCAGCTTAGCTGCTCTCCTAGCTAACTATGGCTACACCTTC.